The 10 T cell receptor beta chains given below trace back to one sample, sequenced in a study of blood T cell repertoires in COVID-19 (dated by TCRdb to the early 2020s). Libraries were constructed by the immunoSEQ multiplex PCR assay. The immuneACCESS repertoire file appears here via TCRdb, limited to in-frame rearrangements. These files lack a portion of the clones; in checked studies, under half of the deficit traces to unresolved V genes, and the cause of the others is not known. The sample table records about 400,000 clones; 88% of these occur just once. The ten largest clones add up to 2% to 2.5% of the sample. Sequencing input: PBMCs or T cells enriched from blood (not recorded which). Receptors were obtained from a woman between 40 and 50 years old with acute COVID-19.

The chain couples TRBV19 to TRBJ2-7; TRBD1 agrees at 7 bases. CDR1 LNHDA and CDR2 SQIVND come from the germline V gene (reference sequence). V lost 0 bases to trimming and J lost 6 bases; unmatched junction nucleotides: 8. This CDR3 region has 15 residues. Here the CDR3 reads CASSIDLGTVSEQYF. CDR3 in DNA: TGTGCCAGTAGTATAGATCTAGGGACAGTGAGCGAGCAGTACTTC.

This sequence joins TRBV27 and TRBJ2-7, with D perhaps matching TRBD1 (6 bases). With 6 bases removed from V and 7 bases from J, the gap between germline ends came to 13 bases. Germline V lookup: CDR1 MNHEY, CDR2 SMNVEV (reference sequence). The CDR3 length is 12 residues. CDR3 residues: CASSSYGTEQYF. The CDR3 bases are TGTGCCAGCAGCTCATATGGGACAGAGCAGTACTTC.

This clone has a handful of counts. This chain uses TRBV2 with TRBJ1-6; D not resolved. The CDR3 loop spans 14 amino acids. CDR1 and CDR2 from the germline V gene are SNHLY and FYNNEI. Here the CDR3 DNA reads TGTGTCAGTCGGGAAAACCTCTATAATTCACCCCTCCACTTT. Amino acid sequence: CVSRENLYNSPLHF. Variable domain in full (rest from reference TRBV2 and TRBJ1-6): EPEVTQTPSHQVTQMGQEVILRCVPISNHLYFYWYRQILGQKVEFLVSFYNNEISEKSEIFDDQFSVERPDGSNFTLKIRSTKLEDSAMYFCVSRENLYNSPLHFGNGTRLTVT.

This chain joins TRBV7-2 and TRBJ2-1; a weak D match, TRBD1 (6 bases). Germline-derived CDR1 and CDR2 are SGHTA and FQGNSA. The CDR3 loop spans 13 amino acids. V was cut by 3 bases and J by 9 bases, with 12 bases left in between. CDR3 region: CASSFNRVGEQFF. In DNA form, the CDR3 reads TGTGCCAGCAGCTTCAACAGGGTTGGTGAGCAGTTCTTC.

The V gene is TRBV7-8, the J gene TRBJ2-7; weak D call: TRBD2 (5 bases). Germline-derived CDR1 and CDR2 are SGHVS and FQNEAQ. The V and J ends lost 2 bases and 2 bases respectively, with 7 bases between them. The CDR3 is 13 residues long. In DNA form, the CDR3 reads TGTGCCAGCAGCTTACGAGGGACCTACGAGCAGTACTTC. Its protein is CASSLRGTYEQYF.

This clone has a handful of counts. The V and J genes are TRBV2 and TRBJ2-1; D is possibly TRBD2 (7 bases). V was clipped by 10 bases and J by 4 bases, with 14 bases between them. Germline lookup yields CDR1 SNHLY and CDR2 FYNNEI. The CDR3 has 13 amino acids. CDR3 loop: CATGGQEYNEQFF. The CDR3 bases are TGTGCCACCGGGGGGCAGGAGTACAATGAGCAGTTCTTC.

The V call is TRBV4-1, the J call TRBJ1-1; no firm D call. Germline V gene data show CDR1 as MGHRA and CDR2 as YSYEKL. Trimming took off 3 bases at V and 0 bases at J, with 14 bases between the two ends. The CDR3 is 16 residues long. The CDR3 DNA sequence: TGCGCCAGCAGCCAGGGCACCAGAAACATGAACACTGAAGCTTTCTTT. This sequence encodes CASSQGTRNMNTEAFF.

The V and J genes are TRBV2 and TRBJ1-6; tentatively, D is TRBD1 (6 bases). This CDR3 has 15 amino acids. Germline V gives CDR1 SNHLY, CDR2 FYNNEI. V gave up 6 bases and J gave up 2 bases, with 11 bases separating them. DNA of the CDR3: TGTGCCAGCAGCGCGGACAGCACCTATAATTCACCCCTCCACTTT. Its translation: CASSADSTYNSPLHF.

V is TRBV5-4 and J is TRBJ1-1; 7 bases align to TRBD1. Germline V lookup: CDR1 SGHNT, CDR2 YYREEE (reference sequence). The CDR3 totals 17 residues. Unmatched junction bases numbered 8, after V lost 0 bases and J lost 0 bases. CDR3 DNA: TGTGCCAGCAGCTTGGTATTAACAGGGGACTTGAACACTGAAGCTTTCTTT. Translating it yields CASSLVLTGDLNTEAFF. The full variable domain, completed using reference TRBV5-4 and TRBJ1-1, is ETGVTQSPTHLIKTRGQQVTLRCSSQSGHNTVSWYQQALGQGPQFIFQYYREEENGRGNFPPRFSGLQFPNYSSELNVNALELDDSALYLCASSLVLTGDLNTEAFFGQGTRLTVV.

This clone came up a few times. The CDR3: CATSRDQGAWNGYTF. The DNA for the CDR3 is TGTGCCACCAGCAGAGATCAGGGGGCGTGGAATGGCTACACCTTC. This rearrangement joins TRBV15 to TRBJ1-2, with 8 bases identical to TRBD1. CDR3 length equals 15 residues. J lost 6 bases, V lost 0 bases, and 6 bases had no gene match. From germline, CDR1 is LNHNV and CDR2 YYDKDF (reference sequence).